The 7 T cell receptor beta chains below were found in one sample sequenced in a study of T cells in Graves' hyperthyroidism and ophthalmopathy. Amplified regions were TCR beta CDR3 sequences from RNA transcripts. HTBI primers were employed in a first-round RT-PCR of the TCR CDR3. TCRdb used MiXCR to reprocess the multiplex PCR reads, holding one entry per CDR3 protein. Altogether approximately 630,000 distinct CDR3 sequences are present, under 20% being singletons, with the ten largest covering 3.8%. Sequencing input: blood. These receptors were collected from a woman aged 25-40 years with Graves' hyperthyroidism.

This clonotype was counted at least ten times. The chain uses TRBV3-1 and TRBJ2-1; D is undetermined. CDR1 is LGHDT and CDR2 is YNNKEL in the germline V gene (reference sequence). With 1 base removed from V and 12 bases from J, the gap between germline ends came to 13 bases. The CDR3 sequence is 13 residues long. CDR3 coding DNA: TGTGCCAGCAGCCAAGTCACGGGTGTGGGGCAGTTCTTC. Its protein product is CASSQVTGVGQFF.

In this sample, this clonotype turned up many times. J is TRBJ1-5 and V is TRBV28; tentative D call: TRBD1 (5 bases). CDR3 length: 17 residues. Germline V lookup: CDR1 MDHEN, CDR2 SYDVKM. Trimming pared 2 bases from V and 4 bases from J, leaving 18 bases between. CDR3 sequence: CASSLIPGPGVNQPQHF. The CDR3 nucleotides read TGTGCCAGCAGTTTAATACCGGGACCGGGGGTTAATCAGCCCCAGCATTTT.

This clonotype turned up a few times. V is TRBV27 and J is TRBJ1-6, with D hard to call. Deletions cut 2 bases from V and 7 bases from J, with 12 bases between. This CDR3 is 15 amino acids long. Germline CDR1 reads MNHEY; CDR2 reads SMNVEV (reference sequence). This CDR3 reads CASSLIGNGNSPLHF. DNA for the CDR3: TGTGCCAGCAGTTTAATTGGGAATGGGAATTCACCCCTCCACTTT.

This clonotype was counted at least ten times. The gene calls are TRBV20-1 and TRBJ1-2; perhaps TRBD1 as D (5 bases). CDR1 and CDR2 (germline): DFQATT, SNEGSKA (reference sequence). This CDR3 region has 12 residues. V gave up 3 bases and J gave up 4 bases, with 9 bases separating them. CDR3 coding DNA: TGCAGTGCTAGTGACAGAAGCTATGGCTACACCTTC. It is translated as CSASDRSYGYTF.

The table lists this clonotype with a few counts. The rearrangement links TRBV7-9 to TRBJ2-7, with 13 bases aligning to TRBD2. After removal of 4 bases from V and 6 bases from J, the junction contained 6 bases not matched to a gene. Germline CDR1 SEHNR, CDR2 FQNEAQ (reference sequence). The CDR3 extends over 15 amino acids. CDR3: CASSSTRLAGGEQYF. The CDR3 bases are TGTGCCAGCAGCTCAACCCGACTAGCGGGGGGCGAGCAGTACTTC.

This clonotype was observed at least ten times. This chain connects TRBV2 to TRBJ2-1; 8 bases agree with TRBD2. This CDR3 is 13 amino acids long. V lost 6 bases to trimming and J lost 8 bases; unmatched junction nucleotides: 6. The germline gives CDR1 SNHLY, CDR2 FYNNEI. The CDR3 loop is CASRAGVGHEQFF. In DNA form, the CDR3 reads TGTGCCAGCAGAGCGGGAGTGGGGCATGAGCAGTTCTTC.

This clonotype has ten or more counts. The chain couples TRBV7-3 to TRBJ2-5; possible D gene TRBD1, 6 bases. The V end was cut by 5 bases, the J end by 6 bases, with 13 bases between. From germline, CDR1 is SGHTA and CDR2 FQGTGA. The CDR3 is made up of 13 amino acids. CDR3: CASSEYRDQTQYF. As DNA, the CDR3 is TGTGCCAGCAGCGAGTACAGGGACCAGACCCAGTACTTC.